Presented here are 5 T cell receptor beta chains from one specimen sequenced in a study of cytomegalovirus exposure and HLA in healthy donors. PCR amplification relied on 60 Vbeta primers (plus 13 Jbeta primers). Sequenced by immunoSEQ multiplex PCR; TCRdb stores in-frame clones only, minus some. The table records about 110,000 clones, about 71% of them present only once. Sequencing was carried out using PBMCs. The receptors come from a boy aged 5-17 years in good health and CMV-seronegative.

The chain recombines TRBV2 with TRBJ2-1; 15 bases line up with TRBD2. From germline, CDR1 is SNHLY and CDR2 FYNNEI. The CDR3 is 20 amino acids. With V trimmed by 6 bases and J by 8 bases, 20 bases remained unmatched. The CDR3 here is CASRKGSGLAGGREKDEQFF. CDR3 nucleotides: TGTGCCAGCAGGAAAGGATCGGGACTAGCGGGAGGAAGGGAGAAGGATGAGCAGTTCTTC.

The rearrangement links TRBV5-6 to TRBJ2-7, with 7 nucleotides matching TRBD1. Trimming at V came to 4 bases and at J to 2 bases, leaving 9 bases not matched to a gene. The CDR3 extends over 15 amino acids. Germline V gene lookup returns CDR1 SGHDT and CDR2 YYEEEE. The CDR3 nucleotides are TGTGCCAGCAGCGTCCAACAGGGGTGGGCCTACGAGCAGTACTTC. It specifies CASSVQQGWAYEQYF.

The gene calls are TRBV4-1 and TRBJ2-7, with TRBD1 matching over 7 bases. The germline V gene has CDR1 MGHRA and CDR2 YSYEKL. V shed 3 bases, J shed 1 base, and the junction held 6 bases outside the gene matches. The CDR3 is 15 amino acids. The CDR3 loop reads CASSHIRGKSYEQYF. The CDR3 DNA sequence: TGCGCCAGCAGCCACATCAGGGGGAAATCCTACGAGCAGTACTTC.

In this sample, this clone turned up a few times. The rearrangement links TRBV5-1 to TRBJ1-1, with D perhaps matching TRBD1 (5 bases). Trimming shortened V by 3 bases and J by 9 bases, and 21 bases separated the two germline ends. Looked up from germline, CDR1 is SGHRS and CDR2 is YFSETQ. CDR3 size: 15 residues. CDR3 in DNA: TGCGCCAGCAGCTCCGGGCAGGGCCGCCTAGAAAAAGCTTTCTTT. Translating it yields CASSSGQGRLEKAFF.

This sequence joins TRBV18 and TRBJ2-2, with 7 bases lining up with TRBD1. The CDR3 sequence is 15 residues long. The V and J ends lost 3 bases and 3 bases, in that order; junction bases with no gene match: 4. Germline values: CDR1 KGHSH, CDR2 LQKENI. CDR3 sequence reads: CASSPDRTYTGELFF. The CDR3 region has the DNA TGTGCCAGCTCACCGGACAGGACCTACACCGGGGAGCTGTTTTTT.